The T cell receptor beta chain under discussion was sequenced for a study of beta chain features in type 1 diabetes. Study context: Age and gender were similar between patients and healthy donors, as were cell yields.

This clone came up a few times. As yet, its antigen is unknown. CDR1 and CDR2 from the germline V gene are MNHEY and SVGAGI. V dropped 2 bases and J dropped 3; count of bases not matched to a gene: 4. This CDR3 contains 15 residues. Findings and limits, study-wide: Diminished insertions and augmented deletions at VDJ junctions characterized type 1 diabetes patients. Across all four CD4+ subsets, people with type 1 diabetes showed modestly shorter TCRB CDR3s. Any HLA-type effect on TCRB rearrangement remained unresolved here.

Reverse transcribing all isolated RNA meant expressed TCRB transcripts were sequenced. The repertoire was sequenced with immunoSEQ multiplex PCR; TCRdb's copy has only in-frame clones and lacks some. The profile shows about 160,000 clones, 9% to 12% of them singletons. The gene calls are TRBV6-5 and TRBJ2-7, with 10 bases identical to TRBD2. The sample consisted of central memory CD4+ T cells from blood. The sequence was obtained from a man aged 30-40 years with type 1 diabetes. CDR3 amino acids: CASSYASGSRYEQYF. Here the CDR3 DNA reads TGTGCCAGCAGTTACGCTAGCGGGAGCCGCTACGAGCAGTACTTC.